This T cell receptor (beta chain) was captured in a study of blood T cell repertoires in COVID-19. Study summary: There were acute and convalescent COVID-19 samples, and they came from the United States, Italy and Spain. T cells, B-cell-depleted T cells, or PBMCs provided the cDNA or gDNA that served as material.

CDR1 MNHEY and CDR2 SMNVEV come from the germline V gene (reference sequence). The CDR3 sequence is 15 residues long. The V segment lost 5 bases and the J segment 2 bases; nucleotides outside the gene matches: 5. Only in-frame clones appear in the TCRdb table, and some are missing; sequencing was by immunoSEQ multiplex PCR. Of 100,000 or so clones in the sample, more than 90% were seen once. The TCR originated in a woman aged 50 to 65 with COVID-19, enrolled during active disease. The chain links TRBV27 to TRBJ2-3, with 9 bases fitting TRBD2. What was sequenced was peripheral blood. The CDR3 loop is CASSASGTSTDTQYF. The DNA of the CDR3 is TGTGCCAGCAGTGCTAGCGGGACCTCCACAGATACGCAGTATTTT.